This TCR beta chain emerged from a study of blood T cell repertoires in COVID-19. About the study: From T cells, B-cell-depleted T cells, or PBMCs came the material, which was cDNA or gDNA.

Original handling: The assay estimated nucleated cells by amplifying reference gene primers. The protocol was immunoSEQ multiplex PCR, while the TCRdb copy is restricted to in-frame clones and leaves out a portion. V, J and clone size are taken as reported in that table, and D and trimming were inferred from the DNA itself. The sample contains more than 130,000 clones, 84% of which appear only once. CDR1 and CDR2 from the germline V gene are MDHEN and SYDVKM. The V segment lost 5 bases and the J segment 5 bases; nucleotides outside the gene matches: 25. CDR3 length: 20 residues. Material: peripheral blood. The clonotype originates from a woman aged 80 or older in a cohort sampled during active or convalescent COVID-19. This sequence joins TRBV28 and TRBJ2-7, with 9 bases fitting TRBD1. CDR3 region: CASSRRGLVFGRDRVHEQYV. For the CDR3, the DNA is TGTGCCAGCAGTCGACGGGGACTGGTCTTTGGTCGGGACAGGGTCCACGAGCAGTACGTC.